The 9 T cell receptor beta chains below were found in one sample sequenced in a study of post-analysis software for immune sequencing data. Study-level points and caveats: Controls showed lower frequencies than patients for roughly 5 TRBV segments, and TRBV5-6, TRBV5-1 and TRBV20-1 were among these.

cDNA libraries of TCR beta carried unique molecular identifiers. TCRdb called the PCR reads again in MiXCR, with one record for every CDR3 protein. This sample carries hundreds of thousands of distinct CDR3 sequences, 25% to 30% of them seen once, and the ten largest clones take under 0.7%. These receptors have no identified antigens. Material for sequencing was blood. These receptors were collected from a girl aged 5-17 years with multiple sclerosis.

The sample holds a few counts of this clonotype. V gene TRBV29-1 combines with J gene TRBJ1-2; no firm D call. V was clipped by 3 bases and J by 5 bases, with 4 bases between them. The CDR3 is 10 residues long. Looked up from germline, CDR1 is SQVTM and CDR2 is ANQGSEA. CDR3 loop: CSVEGYGYTF. Here the CDR3 DNA reads TGCAGCGTTGAGGGATATGGCTACACCTTC.

The chain combines TRBV28 with TRBJ2-7; TRBD1 aligns across 7 bases. Per the germline V gene, CDR1 is MDHEN and CDR2 is SYDVKM. The CDR3 contains 15 residues. The V and J ends lost 5 bases and 2 bases, in that order; junction bases with no gene match: 9. Written as DNA, the CDR3 is TGTGCCAGCAGTCAACCGACAGGGTGGACCTACGAGCAGTACTTC. It is translated as CASSQPTGWTYEQYF.

The CDR3: CASRVEVNNEQFF. CDR3 nucleotides: TGTGCCAGCAGGGTGGAGGTCAACAATGAGCAGTTCTTC. The gene calls are TRBV28 and TRBJ2-1, with D maybe TRBD2 (5 bases). Germline-derived CDR1 and CDR2 are MDHEN and SYDVKM. Trimming cost V 6 bases and J 5 bases, with 11 bases left between them. This CDR3 has 13 residues.

There are a few counts of this clonotype. The J gene is TRBJ2-3, the V gene TRBV11-2; D is perhaps TRBD2 (6 bases). Between the trimmed V and J ends, which lost 2 bases and 5 bases, there was a span of 20 bases. This CDR3 contains 17 residues. Germline V CDR1 and CDR2: SGHAT, FQNNGV. The CDR3 protein is CASSLTPPPGGKDTQYF. The CDR3 DNA reads as TGTGCCAGCAGCTTAACCCCTCCACCCGGGGGTAAAGATACGCAGTATTTT. The whole variable domain, remainder taken from reference TRBV11-2 and TRBJ2-3, is EAGVAQSPRYKIIEKRQSVAFWCNPISGHATLYWYQQILGQGPKLLIQFQNNGVVDDSQLPKDRFSAERLKGVDSTLKIQPAKLEDSAVYLCASSLTPPPGGKDTQYFGPGTRLTVL.

The sample holds a few counts of this clonotype. This chain uses TRBV5-1 with TRBJ1-1; 7 bases align to TRBD1. Germline lookup yields CDR1 SGHRS and CDR2 YFSETQ. The CDR3 totals 13 residues. V lost 5 bases, J lost 5 bases, and 6 bases stayed unmatched. The CDR3: CASRAQGQTEAFF. As DNA, the CDR3 is TGCGCCAGCAGGGCACAGGGGCAGACTGAAGCTTTCTTT.

This clonotype turned up a few times. This rearrangement joins TRBV20-1 to TRBJ2-6; maybe TRBD2 (7 bases). Germline-derived CDR1 and CDR2 are DFQATT and SNEGSKA (reference sequence). CDR3 length: 14 residues. The germline V and J ends were trimmed by 3 bases and 4 bases, with 10 bases remaining between them. The CDR3 loop reads CSASRGAGANVLTF. The CDR3 region has the DNA TGCAGTGCTAGCCGGGGGGCAGGGGCCAACGTCCTGACTTTC.

CDR3 region: CAIRTPTGGELFF. The DNA for the CDR3 is TGTGCCATCAGGACTCCCACGGGCGGGGAGCTGTTTTTT. V and J are TRBV10-3 and TRBJ2-2; the D is unclear. The germline gives CDR1 ENHRY, CDR2 SYGVKD. V was clipped by 6 bases and J by 7 bases, with 12 bases between them. The CDR3 is 13 residues long.

The sample holds a few counts of this clonotype. The CDR3 sequence: CSVAFSFQETQYF. In DNA, the CDR3 is TGCAGCGTTGCATTCAGTTTCCAAGAGACCCAGTACTTC. The chain couples TRBV29-1 to TRBJ2-5; D remains unclear. The CDR3 is 13 residues long. V shed 4 bases and J shed 1 base, with 10 bases lying between them. The germline gives CDR1 SQVTM, CDR2 ANQGSEA.

V usage is TRBV6-1 and J usage is TRBJ2-1; 7 nucleotides match TRBD1. Per germline, CDR1 MNHNS and CDR2 SASEGT. The trim removed 6 bases at V and 14 bases at J, leaving 7 bases unmatched. The CDR3 has 11 amino acids. The CDR3 DNA reads TGTGCCAGCAGCGACAGGGTCTGGGAGTTCTTC. This gives the protein CASSDRVWEFF.